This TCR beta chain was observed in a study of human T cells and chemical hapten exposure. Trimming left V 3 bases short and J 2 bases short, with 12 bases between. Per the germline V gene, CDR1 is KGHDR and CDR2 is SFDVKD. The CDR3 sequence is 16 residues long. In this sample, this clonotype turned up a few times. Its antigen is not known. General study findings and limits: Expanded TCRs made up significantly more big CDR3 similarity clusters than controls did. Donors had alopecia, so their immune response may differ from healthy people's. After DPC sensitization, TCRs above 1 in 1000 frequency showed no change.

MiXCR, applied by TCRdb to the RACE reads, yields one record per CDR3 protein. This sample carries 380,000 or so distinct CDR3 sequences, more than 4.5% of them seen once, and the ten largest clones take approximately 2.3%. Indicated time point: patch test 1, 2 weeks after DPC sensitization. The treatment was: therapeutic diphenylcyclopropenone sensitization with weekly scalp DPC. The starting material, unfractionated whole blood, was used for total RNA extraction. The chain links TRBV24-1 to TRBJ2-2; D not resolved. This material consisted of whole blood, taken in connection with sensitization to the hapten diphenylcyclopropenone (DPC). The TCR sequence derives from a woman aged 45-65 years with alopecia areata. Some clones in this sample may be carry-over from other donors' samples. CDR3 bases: TGTGCCACCAGTGATCCGCAAGCAGTAAACACCGGGGAGCTGTTTTTT. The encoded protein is CATSDPQAVNTGELFF.